This is a list of T cell receptor beta chains from one sample in a study of blood T cells in healthy people across ages. TCRdb reprocessed the 5' RACE reads with MiXCR, giving one entry per CDR3 protein. The data show some 890,000 distinct CDR3 sequences, with about 29% seen just once and about 10% held by the top ten. These data are also associated with another study on T cells of mothers and their children.

Sequenced sample: blood. The receptors shown here come from a woman aged 40-49 years in good health. CDR3s leave out the opening cysteine and the closing phenylalanine or tryptophan. Each record gives: D gene, V gene, J gene, CDR3 protein. A D gene is named only where the DNA matches it firmly.

d_gene: NA; v_gene: TRBV24-1; j_gene: TRBJ2-5; CDR3aa: ATSETTGTETQY
d_gene: TRBD1; v_gene: TRBV28; j_gene: TRBJ1-1; CDR3aa: ASSWTGSYYTEAF
d_gene: NA; v_gene: TRBV12-3/TRBV12-4; j_gene: TRBJ2-1; CDR3aa: ASSSPQGSGDYNEQF
d_gene: NA; v_gene: TRBV7-2; j_gene: TRBJ1-2; CDR3aa: ASSLREGEYT
d_gene: NA; v_gene: TRBV4-1; j_gene: TRBJ2-3; CDR3aa: ASSQDNEYGEYADTQY
d_gene: NA; v_gene: TRBV16; j_gene: TRBJ2-4; CDR3aa: ASSQGTPESIQY
d_gene: NA; v_gene: TRBV7-7; j_gene: TRBJ2-5; CDR3aa: ASSFQGNQETQY
d_gene: TRBD2; v_gene: TRBV7-3; j_gene: TRBJ2-4; CDR3aa: ASSLTGLAGEEQY
d_gene: NA; v_gene: TRBV2; j_gene: TRBJ2-4; CDR3aa: ASSQGLIAKNIQY
d_gene: NA; v_gene: TRBV20-1; j_gene: TRBJ1-2; CDR3aa: SARRPDSYGYT
d_gene: TRBD2; v_gene: TRBV7-2; j_gene: TRBJ2-3; CDR3aa: ASSPRPGGPRVDTQY
d_gene: NA; v_gene: TRBV7-3; j_gene: TRBJ2-1; CDR3aa: ASSLDAIYNEQF
d_gene: NA; v_gene: TRBV24-1; j_gene: TRBJ1-2; CDR3aa: ATSDSQVNYGYT
d_gene: NA; v_gene: TRBV7-2; j_gene: TRBJ2-3; CDR3aa: ASRVWGGRSDTQY